The 26 T cell receptor beta chains listed next were all sequenced from one sample in a study of CXCR3-negative and CXCR3-positive naive CD8 T cells. No antigen has been identified for these receptors. It was by 5' RACE with UMI labels that the TRB cDNA libraries were prepared. TCRdb reanalyzed the 5' RACE reads, giving one entry per CDR3 protein sequence and no DNA. This sample's table has 60,000 to 65,000 distinct CDR3 sequences. Overall study results and limits: Hydrophobicity of TRB CDR3s was greater in CXCR3-positive naive cells than in CXCR3-negative naive cells.

Specimen: naive CXCR3+ CD8+ T cells from blood. Subset reported: CD45RO-CCR7+CD27+CD95- naive CD8+ T cells expressing CXCR3 (TNR3+). The receptors derive from a human donor in good health. Some clones in this sample may be carry-over from other donors' samples.

The CDR3 region is CASSYGTGGAQPQHF. The J gene is TRBJ1-5, the V gene TRBV6-5; TCRdb indicates TRBD1, and absent DNA this call remains unverified. Germline lookup yields CDR1 MNHEY and CDR2 SVGAGI. The CDR3 is made up of 15 amino acids.

The chain combines TRBV7-2 with TRBJ2-7. The CDR3 length is 15 residues. Germline V lookup: CDR1 SGHTA, CDR2 FQGNSA. The CDR3 spells CASSLEPAITYEQYF.

The chain links TRBV14 to TRBJ2-7; TCRdb picks TRBD1, but there is no DNA to check that call. CDR1 SGHDN and CDR2 FVKESK come from the germline V gene. The CDR3 is 19 residues long. The CDR3 sequence is CASSPRPAQGPPYFFEQYF.

The chain combines TRBV19 with TRBJ2-5. The CDR3 spans 13 residues. CDR1 is LNHDA, CDR2 SQIVND, per germline (reference sequence). The CDR3 region is CASRDLGAETQYF.

The chain joins TRBV7-6 to TRBJ1-5; TCRdb designates TRBD1, a call that cannot be tested without DNA. The CDR3 has 17 amino acids. The germline gives CDR1 SGHVS, CDR2 FNYEAQ. The CDR3 sequence: CASSAGTVYDSNQPQHF.

This sequence joins TRBV29-1 and TRBJ2-7; TCRdb proposes TRBD1, but this gene call is untestable without DNA. The CDR3 totals 16 residues. The germline CDR1 and CDR2 sequences are SQVTM and ANQGSEA. Here the CDR3 reads CSVEDPRQGIRGEQYF.

The chain couples TRBV29-1 to TRBJ2-7. This CDR3 has 12 residues. Per germline, CDR1 SQVTM and CDR2 ANQGSEA. CDR3 loop: CSVGAGSYEQYF.

The CDR3 reads CASSVTRFTEAFF. The V and J genes are TRBV7-3 and TRBJ1-1. Germline CDR1 is SGHTA and CDR2 is FQGTGA. This CDR3 contains 13 residues. Filled out from reference TRBV7-3 and TRBJ1-1, the complete variable domain reads GAGVSQTPSNKVTEKGKYVELRCDPISGHTALYWYRQSLGQGPEFLIYFQGTGAADDSGLPNDRFFAVRPEGSVSTLKIQRTERGDSAVYLCASSVTRFTEAFFGQGTRLTVV.

This chain joins TRBV12-3 or TRBV12-4 and TRBJ1-3; lacking DNA, the TRBD1 call made by TCRdb goes unchecked. CDR3 length: 14 residues. CDR3 residues: CATAPGGTGNTIYF.

The V gene is TRBV20-1, the J gene TRBJ1-5; TCRdb selects TRBD1, and the lack of DNA leaves this call unchecked. Germline-derived CDR1 and CDR2 are DFQATT and SNEGSKA (reference sequence). The CDR3 is 15 residues long. CDR3 sequence reads: CSAEMDRGRNQPQHF.

The chain is built from TRBV7-3 and TRBJ2-5; the D call from TCRdb, TRBD1, cannot be confirmed without DNA. This CDR3 contains 15 residues. Germline CDR1 SGHTA, CDR2 FQGTGA. The CDR3 is CASSLIGTPKETQYF.

The V and J genes are TRBV7-2 and TRBJ2-3; as DNA is missing, the TRBD2 call by TCRdb cannot be tested. This CDR3 has 16 residues. Germline V gene sequence: CDR1 SGHTA, CDR2 FQGNSA. The CDR3 sequence is CASSSRETKSTDTQYF.

This sequence joins TRBV7-9 and TRBJ2-7; TCRdb returns TRBD1, unconfirmable since there is no DNA. The germline V gene encodes CDR1 SEHNR and CDR2 FQNEAQ (reference sequence). This CDR3 spans 13 amino acids. CDR3 in amino acids: CASSSGLLDEQYF.

Considering frequency, this clonotype is medium-sized. This chain uses TRBV29-1 with TRBJ2-1. Germline V gives CDR1 SQVTM, CDR2 ANQGSEA. This CDR3 is 13 amino acids long. The CDR3 sequence: CSVAGGSYNEQFF.

The chain joins TRBV7-8 to TRBJ1-5. The CDR3 loop spans 17 amino acids. The germline V gene encodes CDR1 SGHVS and CDR2 FQNEAQ. This chain's CDR3 is CASSLYPGLYSNQPQHF.

V is TRBV12-3 or TRBV12-4 and J is TRBJ2-5; as DNA is missing, the TRBD2 call by TCRdb cannot be tested. There are 16 residues in the CDR3. This CDR3 is CASSWASGGPRETQYF.

V usage is TRBV2 and J usage is TRBJ1-6. Germline V gene lookup returns CDR1 SNHLY and CDR2 FYNNEI. The CDR3 has 12 residues. CDR3 residues: CASNGVDSPLHF. The full variable domain, in which reference TRBV2 and TRBJ1-6 provide the parts outside the CDR3, is EPEVTQTPSHQVTQMGQEVILRCVPISNHLYFYWYRQILGQKVEFLVSFYNNEISEKSEIFDDQFSVERPDGSNFTLKIRSTKLEDSAMYFCASNGVDSPLHFGNGTRLTVT.

The J gene is TRBJ2-7, the V gene TRBV29-1; the TCRdb call, TRBD1, lacks DNA for checking. Germline V lookup: CDR1 SQVTM, CDR2 ANQGSEA. CDR3 length: 13 amino acids. The CDR3 protein is CSAREGTPYEQYF.

This CDR3 is CASSHEGAGTNEKLFF. The chain recombines TRBV4-3 with TRBJ1-4; lacking DNA, the TRBD1 call made by TCRdb goes unchecked. The CDR3 sequence is 16 residues long. Germline-derived CDR1 and CDR2 are LGHNA and YSLEER.

The genes are TRBV7-9 and TRBJ2-7. In germline, CDR1 is SEHNR, CDR2 FQNEAQ (reference sequence). The length of the CDR3 is 11 residues. CDR3 protein: CASSSSGEQYF.

V is TRBV7-9 and J is TRBJ1-1; the TCRdb call, TRBD1, lacks DNA for checking. Looked up from germline, CDR1 is SEHNR and CDR2 is FQNEAQ (reference sequence). This CDR3 comprises 15 residues. The chain's CDR3 is CASSLSWGADFEASF.

The CDR3 loop reads CATETSTYEQYF. The chain links TRBV24-1 to TRBJ2-7. Germline CDR1 is KGHDR and CDR2 is SFDVKD. The CDR3 consists of 12 residues.

The V call is TRBV20-1, the J call TRBJ2-5; TCRdb gives TRBD1 as the D gene, but with no DNA this cannot be confirmed. Germline V gene data show CDR1 as DFQATT and CDR2 as SNEGSKA (reference sequence). There are 13 residues in the CDR3. The CDR3 sequence is CSAHDRGLETQYF.

The J gene is TRBJ1-5, the V gene TRBV23-1; TCRdb gives TRBD1 as the D gene, but with no DNA this cannot be confirmed. TRBV23-1 is marked as an open reading frame, function uncertain. The CDR3 is made up of 18 amino acids. The CDR3 region is CASSQSRDRLASNQPQHF.

The V call is TRBV20-1, the J call TRBJ2-1; TCRdb picks TRBD2, but there is no DNA to check that call. The germline V gene has CDR1 DFQATT and CDR2 SNEGSKA (reference sequence). The CDR3 is 14 residues long. This chain's CDR3 is CSVSLLGAYNEQFF.

V and J are TRBV28 and TRBJ2-7; no DNA is available, so the TRBD1 call from TCRdb remains unchecked. The CDR3 covers 15 residues. In germline, CDR1 is MDHEN, CDR2 SYDVKM. CDR3 region: CASSSPGQTSYEQYF.